This TCR beta chain was obtained from a study of cytomegalovirus exposure and HLA in healthy donors. At the level of the study: A previous analysis identified 95 million to 130 million unique TCR beta sequences derived from some 200 million T cells.

The germline CDR1 and CDR2 sequences are SGHRS and YFSETQ. Trimming removed 4 bases at V and 8 bases at J, with 16 bases between. The CDR3 loop spans 14 amino acids. General observations from the study: A later analysis reportedly identified an Asian-associated ancestry cluster as carrying fewer N-insertions than the 666-donor mean. A few V segments could not be told apart, such as TRBV6-2 and TRBV6-3, and were left out. By a later analysis, the bulk of CMV-associated TCR beta chains appeared HLA-restricted.

Note on this clone: Antigen specificity is unknown.

PCR was performed using 60 Vbeta and 13 Jbeta primers. Clones were sequenced by immunoSEQ multiplex PCR, and TCRdb holds only the in-frame ones, with some missing. The sample shows tens of thousands of clones, roughly 82% of them seen only once. This TCR came from a man between 65 and 80 years old in good health and CMV-seropositive. The sample was PBMCs. This chain joins TRBV5-1 and TRBJ2-1, with D possibly being TRBD1 (6 bases). CDR3 coding DNA: TGCGCCAGCAGCGGGACAAGGGCTTTGGATGAGCAGTTCTTC. This gives the protein CASSGTRALDEQFF.